These 19 T cell receptor beta chains were sequenced from one sample in a study of OX40 agonist ivuxolimab in advanced cancers. The assay was immunoSEQ multiplex PCR, and TCRdb's table has in-frame clones only and misses some. The sample shows about 52,000 clones, about 82% of them seen only once. Here the sequenced sample was CD4+ or CD8+ T cells sorted from blood, taken in a trial of the OX40 agonist ivuxolimab. All receptors derive from an adult with an advanced solid tumor such as melanoma, head and neck, liver or kidney cancer.

This chain connects TRBV30 to TRBJ1-6; a weak D match, TRBD1 (6 bases). In germline, CDR1 is GTSNPN, CDR2 SVGIG (reference sequence). V lost 3 bases, J lost 8 bases, and 14 bases lay in between. CDR3 length: 14 residues. CDR3 sequence: CAWRQWGRDSPLHF. In DNA form, the CDR3 reads TGTGCCTGGAGGCAGTGGGGGCGGGATTCACCCCTCCACTTT.

The V and J genes are TRBV18 and TRBJ1-5, with D maybe TRBD1 (5 bases). V lost 6 bases to trimming and J lost 0 bases, with 12 bases between them. Germline CDR1 and CDR2: KGHSH and LQKENI. The CDR3 loop spans 15 amino acids. CDR3 loop: CASSPDSYSNQPQHF. CDR3 sequence (DNA): TGTGCCAGCTCCCCTGACAGTTATAGCAATCAGCCCCAGCATTTT.

The rearrangement links TRBV5-1 to TRBJ2-7; the match to TRBD1 covers 7 bases. Trimming cost V 4 bases and J 4 bases; bases outside gene matches: 8. The CDR3 covers 14 residues. Per the germline V gene, CDR1 is SGHRS and CDR2 is YFSETQ. CDR3 residues: CASSPQGDGYEQYF. The CDR3 bases are TGCGCCAGCAGCCCCCAGGGGGATGGGTACGAGCAGTACTTC.

The chain employs TRBV19 and TRBJ2-3, with TRBD2 as a possible D gene (5 bases). V shed 3 bases and J shed 3 bases, with 7 bases lying between them. Per the germline V gene, CDR1 is LNHDA and CDR2 is SQIVND (reference sequence). CDR3 length equals 13 residues. The CDR3 nucleotides are TGTGCCAGTAGTATCGGAGGTACAGATACGCAGTATTTT. As protein: CASSIGGTDTQYF. The variable domain in full, completed from reference TRBV19 and TRBJ2-3, reads DGGITQSPKYLFRKEGQNVTLSCEQNLNHDAMYWYRQDPGQGLRLIYYSQIVNDFQKGDIAEGYSVSREKKESFPLTVTSAQKNPTAFYLCASSIGGTDTQYFGPGTRLTVL.

The chain combines TRBV5-8 with TRBJ1-3; 7 bases agree with TRBD1. CDR1 is SGHTS and CDR2 is YDEGEE in the germline V gene. The CDR3 covers 16 residues. The V segment lost 4 bases and the J segment 0 bases; nucleotides outside the gene matches: 7. The DNA of the CDR3 is TGTGCCAGCAGCCATGGGACAGATAGCTCTGGAAACACCATATATTTT. Its translation is CASSHGTDSSGNTIYF.

For this clone: An end of the junction does not agree with germline; a read error may underlie this. The chain is built from TRBV7-2 and TRBJ2-2, with D possibly TRBD2 on 6 matching bases. Germline CDR1 SGHTA, CDR2 FQGNSA. This CDR3 comprises 17 residues. CDR3 sequence: CASSPRWAGHSTGELFF. The CDR3 DNA is TGCGCCAGCAGCCCGAGGTGGGCGGGGCACTCTACCGGGGAGCTGTTTTTT. The variable domain in full, with the rest retrieved from reference TRBV7-2 and TRBJ2-2, is GAGVSQSPSNKVTEKGKDVELRCDPISGHTALYWYRQSLGQGLEFLIYFQGNSAPDKSGLPSDRFSAERTGGSVSTLTIQRTQQEDSAVYLCASSPRWAGHSTGELFFGEGSRLTVL.

The chain employs TRBV27 and TRBJ2-5, with D perhaps matching TRBD1 (5 bases). Germline values: CDR1 MNHEY, CDR2 SMNVEV (reference sequence). The CDR3 spans 13 residues. The V and J ends lost 3 bases and 1 base respectively, with 6 bases between them. As DNA, the CDR3 is TGTGCCAGCAGTTTTGGGGCCCAAGAGACCCAGTACTTC. This gives the protein CASSFGAQETQYF.

This chain links TRBV15 with TRBJ1-3; D might be TRBD1 (5 bases). Germline values: CDR1 LNHNV, CDR2 YYDKDF (reference sequence). This CDR3 region has 17 residues. The V and J ends lost 3 bases and 1 base respectively, with 16 bases between them. The CDR3 DNA is TGTGCCACCAGCAGTGGACAACTCGGGGGATCTGGAAACACCATATATTTT. Protein product: CATSSGQLGGSGNTIYF.

Regarding this clone: Other DNA sequences from this sample encode an identical CDR3 as well. The chain uses TRBV7-9 and TRBJ1-2, with 7 bases matching TRBD1. Germline V CDR1 and CDR2: SEHNR, FQNEAQ (reference sequence). This CDR3 region has 15 residues. Trimming at V came to 0 bases and at J to 2 bases, leaving 3 bases not matched to a gene. The CDR3 coding sequence is TGTGCCAGCAGCTTAGCACTGGACAGGAACTATGGCTACACCTTC. Its translation: CASSLALDRNYGYTF.

The DNA for the CDR3 is TGTGCCAGCAGCCCCGGACAGGCTGGGGCCAACGTCCTGACTTTC. It translates to CASSPGQAGANVLTF. The chain couples TRBV9 to TRBJ2-6; TRBD1 matches 7 bases. V lost 4 bases to trimming and J lost 2 bases; unmatched junction nucleotides: 3. This CDR3 is built from 15 residues. The germline CDR1 and CDR2 sequences are SGDLS and YYNGEE. The whole variable domain, filled in from reference TRBV9 and TRBJ2-6, reads DSGVTQTPKHLITATGQRVTLRCSPRSGDLSVYWYQQSLDQGLQFLIQYYNGEERAKGNILERFSAQQFPDLHSELNLSSLELGDSALYFCASSPGQAGANVLTFGAGSRLTVL.

The V gene is TRBV7-9, the J gene TRBJ1-5; TRBD1 aligns across 7 bases. CDR1 and CDR2 (germline): SEHNR, FQNEAQ (reference sequence). Losses at the gene ends were 5 bases for V and 6 bases for J; bases not matched to a gene: 10. This CDR3 region has 15 residues. The CDR3 spells CASSPGRAGGQPQHF. The CDR3 coding sequence is TGTGCCAGCAGCCCCGGTCGGGCAGGGGGTCAGCCCCAGCATTTT.

The chain is built from TRBV6-1 and TRBJ2-7; D may correspond to TRBD1 or TRBD2 (5 bases each). Germline CDR1 MNHNS, CDR2 SASEGT. The germline V and J ends were trimmed by 4 bases and 7 bases, with 8 bases remaining between them. This CDR3 contains 11 residues. CDR3 DNA: TGTGCCAGCAGTGGGGGCGGGGAGCAGTACTTC. Protein: CASSGGGEQYF.

This rearrangement joins TRBV7-9 to TRBJ1-5; D is perhaps TRBD1 (6 bases). CDR1 SEHNR and CDR2 FQNEAQ come from the germline V gene (reference sequence). V was pared by 6 bases and J by 8 bases, with 17 bases between. The CDR3 is 14 amino acids. Here the CDR3 reads CASSVGGPGEPQHF. In nucleotides, the CDR3 is TGTGCCAGCAGTGTAGGGGGGCCCGGGGAGCCCCAGCATTTT.

The chain uses TRBV28 and TRBJ1-5; the D gene is possibly TRBD1 (5 bases). V lost 11 bases, J lost 0 bases, and 20 bases lay in between. Germline loops: CDR1 MDHEN, CDR2 SYDVKM. The CDR3 runs 16 residues. CDR3: CAGRSGISYSNQPQHF. The CDR3 nucleotides are TGTGCCGGCCGTTCAGGGATCTCATATAGCAATCAGCCCCAGCATTTT.

This clone was seen only once. CDR3 region: CASSLIGTHKETQYF. The CDR3 DNA sequence: TGTGCCAGCAGCTTAATCGGGACACATAAAGAGACCCAGTACTTC. This chain uses TRBV11-1 with TRBJ2-5, with a weak D call TRBD1 (6 bases). The CDR3 covers 15 residues. Germline V gene sequence: CDR1 SGHAT, CDR2 FQDESV (reference sequence). With 2 bases removed from V and 3 bases from J, the gap between germline ends came to 13 bases.

The rearrangement links TRBV7-3 to TRBJ2-3; no reliable D call. The CDR3 extends over 14 amino acids. The V gene's germline CDR1 is SGHTA and CDR2 FQGTGA. Trimming removed 5 bases from V and 0 bases from J, with 9 bases in between. The CDR3 region has the DNA TGTGCCAGCAGCCCCCAGAGCAGCACAGATACGCAGTATTTT. Amino acids: CASSPQSSTDTQYF.

The V and J genes are TRBV9 and TRBJ1-1, with D perhaps matching TRBD1 (6 bases). The CDR3 contains 15 residues. Per the germline V gene, CDR1 is SGDLS and CDR2 is YYNGEE. V lost 3 bases and J lost 6, with 18 bases in between. In DNA form, the CDR3 reads TGTGCCAGCAGCGCCCAAACAGGGAGGGTAGCTGAAGCTTTCTTT. This encodes CASSAQTGRVAEAFF.

By its share, this clone is medium-sized (0.01 to 0.1%). The rearrangement uses TRBV15 and TRBJ1-6, with a weak D call TRBD1 (5 bases). Germline CDR1 is LNHNV and CDR2 is YYDKDF (reference sequence). Trimming shortened V by 9 bases and J by 7 bases, and 13 bases separated the two germline ends. This CDR3 is built from 13 residues. CDR3 coding DNA: TGTGCCACTAGAGGGGTACCCAATTCACCCCTCCACTTT. Its protein product is CATRGVPNSPLHF.

In this sample, this clone turned up many times. Other DNA sequences from this sample encode an identical CDR3 as well. The genes are TRBV5-1 and TRBJ1-6; D might be TRBD1 (5 bases). V was cut by 0 bases and J by 7 bases, with 11 bases left in between. The CDR3 spans 15 residues. Germline CDR1 SGHRS, CDR2 YFSETQ. This CDR3 reads CASSLGDSTNSPLHF. CDR3 DNA sequence: TGCGCCAGCAGCTTGGGAGACAGTACAAATTCACCCCTCCACTTT.